The 13 T cell receptor beta chains below come from one sample, sequenced in a study of identical twins. Each CDR3 protein gets one entry after TCRdb re-called the 5' RACE reads with MiXCR. The repertoire has under 250,000 distinct CDR3 sequences, less than 10% of them found once; the top ten carry just over 5%. Sequenced sample: memory (CD45RO+) T cells sorted from blood. Source of these receptors: a woman under 30 in good health.

This clonotype has just a few counts. The junction and the germline gene differ at one end; a read error may be behind it. This sequence joins TRBV27 and TRBJ2-7, with 7 bases fitting TRBD1. Germline-derived CDR1 and CDR2 are MNHEY and SMNVEV (reference sequence). The CDR3 has 11 amino acids. CDR3 DNA: TGTGCCAGCAGTCCGGGGACAGTTATGAACTTC. Its translation is CASSPGTVMNF.

This clonotype has only a few counts. Compared with germline, one end of the junction differs, possibly owing to a read error. The chain employs TRBV7-9 and TRBJ2-1, with TRBD1 matching over 11 bases. The germline V gene has CDR1 SEHNR and CDR2 FQNEAQ (reference sequence). The CDR3 consists of 12 residues. CDR3 residues: CASSLRPGQGDF. CDR3 nucleotides: TGTGCCAGCAGCTTGCGCCCGGGACAGGGGGACTTC.

Concerning this clonotype itself: Just one base apart from a much larger clone, this may be a read error. The chain carries TRBV5-4 and TRBJ2-1, with D unclear. The CDR3 contains 13 residues. Germline assignment: CDR1 SGHNT and CDR2 YYREEE (reference sequence). The CDR3 nucleotides are TGTGCCAGCAGGACCGAGAACTACTATGAGCAGTTCTTC. It translates to CASRTENYYEQFF.

This clonotype turned up a few times. J is TRBJ2-1 and V is TRBV4-1; 12 bases align to TRBD2. The CDR3 contains 23 residues. Germline CDR1 and CDR2: MGHRA and YSYEKL. Unmatched junction bases numbered 21, after V lost 0 bases and J lost 3 bases. The CDR3 loop is CASSQDLLAGGPSTLVNYNEQFF. CDR3 DNA sequence: TGCGCCAGCAGCCAAGATCTCCTAGCGGGAGGGCCCTCTACACTCGTTAACTACAATGAGCAGTTCTTC.

This clonotype was recorded a few times. The rearrangement uses TRBV7-9 and TRBJ2-3; D unclear. V gave up 5 bases and J gave up 8 bases, with 11 bases separating them. This CDR3 is 12 amino acids long. Germline lookup yields CDR1 SEHNR and CDR2 FQNEAQ (reference sequence). The CDR3 sequence: CASSPTALTQYF. The CDR3 region has the DNA TGTGCCAGCAGCCCGACTGCGCTTACGCAGTATTTT.

This clonotype has more than one count but fewer than ten. The chain joins TRBV10-3 to TRBJ1-1, with 8 bases that match TRBD1. Trimming removed 11 bases from V and 1 base from J; junction bases left unmatched: 6. The germline V gene has CDR1 ENHRY and CDR2 SYGVKD. The CDR3 extends over 13 amino acids. The CDR3 loop is CASQDRANTEAFF. CDR3 in DNA: TGTGCCTCGCAGGACAGGGCGAACACTGAAGCTTTCTTT.

In its sample, this clonotype was seen many times. This chain connects TRBV21-1 to TRBJ2-2; the table's D call of TRBD1 was not tested on the DNA. TRBV21-1 is a pseudogene segment. This CDR3 contains 14 residues. This chain's CDR3 is CASSGQGYTGELFF. CDR3 DNA: TGTGCCAGCAGCGGACAGGGTTACACCGGGGAGCTGTTTTTT.

The chain combines TRBV6-1 with TRBJ2-1, with D perhaps TRBD1 (6 bases). The CDR3 runs to 13 residues. The V end was cut by 7 bases, the J end by 2 bases, with 9 bases between. CDR1 MNHNS and CDR2 SASEGT come from the germline V gene. The CDR3 loop reads CASTQGTYNEQFF. The CDR3, as DNA: TGTGCCAGCACGCAGGGGACCTACAATGAGCAGTTCTTC.

This rearrangement joins TRBV12-3 or TRBV12-4 to TRBJ1-1; TRBD1 aligns across 8 bases. V was pared by 6 bases and J by 6 bases, with 12 bases of the junction left unmatched. CDR3 size: 15 residues. The CDR3 is CASRKMTGDSAEAFF. The CDR3 bases are TGTGCCAGCAGAAAAATGACAGGGGATTCGGCTGAAGCTTTCTTT.

This clonotype has only a few counts. The CDR3 DNA reads TGTGCCAGCAGACCTGACGGGACAGGGGACTACAATGAGCAGTTCTTC. Translated, it gives CASRPDGTGDYNEQFF. The rearrangement links TRBV27 to TRBJ2-1, with 10 bases that match TRBD1. The trim removed 6 bases at V and 3 bases at J, leaving 8 bases unmatched. The CDR3 loop spans 16 amino acids. Per germline, CDR1 MNHEY and CDR2 SMNVEV (reference sequence).

In its sample, this clonotype was seen a few times. The rearrangement uses TRBV20-1 and TRBJ1-1; 8 nucleotides align to TRBD1. After removal of 3 bases from V and 2 bases from J, the junction contained 5 bases not matched to a gene. The V gene's germline CDR1 is DFQATT and CDR2 SNEGSKA (reference sequence). The CDR3 is 14 amino acids. The CDR3 sequence: CSARRQGTNTEAFF. CDR3 sequence (DNA): TGCAGTGCTAGGAGACAGGGGACAAACACTGAAGCTTTCTTT.

This clonotype was picked up many times. This chain's CDR3 is CASSEELAGTDTQYF. The CDR3 bases are TGCGCCAGCAGCGAAGAACTAGCGGGCACAGATACGCAGTATTTT. The genes are TRBV5-1 and TRBJ2-3; 8 bases are a match to TRBD2. J gave up 1 base and V 4 bases, and 5 bases lay outside the gene matches. This CDR3 is built from 15 residues. Germline assignment: CDR1 SGHRS and CDR2 YFSETQ.

The chain joins TRBV7-9 to TRBJ2-2; D gene ambiguous. V was trimmed by 1 base and J by 6 bases, leaving 6 bases between them. The germline V gene encodes CDR1 SEHNR and CDR2 FQNEAQ (reference sequence). The CDR3 loop spans 13 amino acids. CDR3 sequence: CASSLVVSGELFF. The CDR3 DNA reads TGTGCCAGCAGCTTAGTGGTCTCCGGGGAGCTGTTTTTT.